This T cell receptor beta chain was recorded in a study of T-cell memory formation after mild COVID-19. On the study more broadly: Largely, the TCR clusters proved donor specific.

Germline CDR1 reads SQVTM; CDR2 reads ANQGSEA. The CDR3 covers 11 residues. V shed 5 bases and J 8 bases; nucleotides not matched to a gene: 5. General study findings and limits: The main location of contracting CD4+ clones was CM and EM, and that of contracting CD8+ clones was EMRA.

This clonotype was found a few times. Its antigen is as yet unknown. Each CDR3 protein gets one entry after TCRdb re-called the 5' RACE reads with MiXCR. This sample has about 82,000 distinct CDR3 sequences, with more than 10% found just once. The sequence was collected from a man younger than 35 who had mild COVID-19 (a few samples of this study predate the infection). Cell type and time point are not known. Sequenced material: PBMCs or a T cell subset sorted from them (not recorded which). This sequence joins TRBV29-1 and TRBJ1-2, with TRBD1 matching 7 bases. Here the CDR3 DNA reads TGCAGCGTTTCAGGGGGACTAGGCTACACCTTC. It is translated as CSVSGGLGYTF.